Shown below are 10 T cell receptor beta chains from a single sample sequenced in a study of human T cells and chemical hapten exposure. Time point in this sample: pre-sensitization, week 0. As to treatment: therapeutic diphenylcyclopropenone sensitization with weekly scalp DPC. TCRdb recomputed calls from the RACE reads with MiXCR, one row per CDR3 protein. The sample carries over 55,000 distinct CDR3 sequences, approximately 10% recorded once. Sequenced here: whole blood, sampled in connection with sensitization to the hapten diphenylcyclopropenone (DPC). The receptors were sampled from a middle-aged man with alopecia areata. Some clones in this sample may be carry-over from other donors' samples.

This clonotype was picked up many times. The chain is built from TRBV6-4 and TRBJ2-3; possibly TRBD1 or TRBD2 for D (5 bases each). The V end lost 0 bases, the J end lost 4 bases, and 8 bases lay between the germline ends. Germline V gene data show CDR1 as MRHNA and CDR2 as SNTAGT. The CDR3 length is 14 residues. The CDR3 loop reads CASSDSGDPDTQYF. The CDR3 bases are TGTGCCAGCAGTGACTCGGGGGATCCAGATACGCAGTATTTT.

The gene calls are TRBV5-1 and TRBJ2-2; a weak D match, TRBD1 (5 bases). This CDR3 is built from 15 residues. The V and J ends lost 1 base and 7 bases respectively, with 14 bases between them. The germline V gene encodes CDR1 SGHRS and CDR2 YFSETQ. The chain's CDR3 is CASSLLTEENGELFF. Written as DNA, the CDR3 is TGCGCCAGCAGCTTGTTGACAGAGGAGAACGGGGAGCTGTTTTTT.

The chain couples TRBV11-1 to TRBJ2-6; D is ambiguous. V lost 5 bases and J lost 2, with 10 bases in between. From germline, CDR1 is SGHAT and CDR2 FQDESV (reference sequence). This CDR3 spans 15 amino acids. The CDR3 region has the DNA TGTGCCAGCAGCCCAGCTGGCCCTGGGGCCAACGTCCTGACTTTC. It specifies CASSPAGPGANVLTF.

This clonotype has only a few counts. The chain carries TRBV11-2 and TRBJ2-7; 11 bases fit TRBD1. This CDR3 has 14 amino acids. V gave up 5 bases and J gave up 7 bases; unmatched junction bases: 7. The germline CDR1 and CDR2 sequences are SGHAT and FQNNGV. The CDR3 region is CASSTRTGGGEQYF. In DNA form, the CDR3 reads TGTGCCAGCAGCACAAGGACAGGGGGCGGTGAGCAGTACTTC.

As DNA, the CDR3 is TGTGCCAGCAGCTCGTACCGACAGGCTGGGGCCAACGTCCTGACTTTC. This codes for CASSSYRQAGANVLTF. V is TRBV7-2 and J is TRBJ2-6; TRBD1 is a possible D gene (6 bases). Germline V lookup: CDR1 SGHTA, CDR2 FQGNSA. This CDR3 spans 16 amino acids. V shed 4 bases and J shed 2 bases, with 12 bases lying between them.

This clonotype was seen repeatedly, ten times or more. V is TRBV12-5 and J is TRBJ2-1; D unresolved. The V gene's germline CDR1 is LGHNT and CDR2 FRNRAP. The CDR3 runs to 13 residues. Trimming shortened V by 6 bases and J by 2 bases, and 8 bases separated the two germline ends. CDR3: CASGHGTYNEQFF. The CDR3 nucleotides are TGTGCTAGTGGCCATGGGACCTACAATGAGCAGTTCTTC.

The rearrangement links TRBV18 to TRBJ2-2; D not resolved. The V end was cut by 6 bases, the J end by 6 bases, with 5 bases between. Per germline, CDR1 KGHSH and CDR2 LQKENI. The CDR3 is 11 residues long. Here the CDR3 reads CASSPAGELFF. Written as DNA, the CDR3 is TGTGCCAGCTCCCCCGCCGGGGAGCTGTTTTTT.

CDR3 nucleotides: TGTGCCAGCAGTTACTCGACAGGTTTGTTGACTGAAGCTTTCTTT. Amino acid sequence: CASSYSTGLLTEAFF. The J gene is TRBJ1-1, the V gene TRBV6-5, with D possibly being TRBD1 (6 bases). Trimming left V 0 bases short and J 5 bases short, with 13 bases between. Germline lookup yields CDR1 MNHEY and CDR2 SVGAGI. CDR3 length equals 15 residues.

This clonotype occurred many times. The rearrangement links TRBV20-1 to TRBJ1-1; tentative D call: TRBD1 (6 bases). Germline values: CDR1 DFQATT, CDR2 SNEGSKA (reference sequence). V lost 2 bases and J 11 bases, leaving 9 bases between the germline ends. This CDR3 is 10 amino acids long. CDR3 protein: CSARKQGAFF. The CDR3 DNA follows: TGCAGTGCTAGAAAGCAGGGGGCTTTCTTT.

This chain connects TRBV7-2 to TRBJ2-1, with 15 bases aligning to TRBD2. J lost 8 bases, V lost 5 bases, and 7 bases had no gene match. Looked up from germline, CDR1 is SGHTA and CDR2 is FQGNSA. This CDR3 has 16 amino acids. The CDR3 sequence: CASSTYGLAGGDEQFF. The CDR3 bases are TGTGCCAGCAGCACTTACGGACTAGCGGGAGGGGATGAGCAGTTCTTC.